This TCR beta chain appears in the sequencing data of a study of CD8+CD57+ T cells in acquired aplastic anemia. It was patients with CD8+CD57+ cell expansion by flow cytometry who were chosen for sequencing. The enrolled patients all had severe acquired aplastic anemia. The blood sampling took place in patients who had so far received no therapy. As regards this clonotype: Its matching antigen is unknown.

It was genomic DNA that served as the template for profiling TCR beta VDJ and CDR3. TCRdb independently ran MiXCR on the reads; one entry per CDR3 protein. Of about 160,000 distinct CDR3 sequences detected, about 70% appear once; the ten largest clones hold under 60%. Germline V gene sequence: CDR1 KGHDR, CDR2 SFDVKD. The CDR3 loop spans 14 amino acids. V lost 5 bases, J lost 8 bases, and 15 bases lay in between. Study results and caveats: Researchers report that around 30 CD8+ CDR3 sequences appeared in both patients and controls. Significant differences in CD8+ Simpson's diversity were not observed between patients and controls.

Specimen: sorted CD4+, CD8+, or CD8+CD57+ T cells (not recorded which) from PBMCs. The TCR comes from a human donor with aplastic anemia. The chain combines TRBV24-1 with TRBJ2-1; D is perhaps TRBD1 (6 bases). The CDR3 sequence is CATSVSGGLDEQFF. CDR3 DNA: TGTGCCACCAGTGTGAGTGGGGGCCTCGATGAGCAGTTCTTC.